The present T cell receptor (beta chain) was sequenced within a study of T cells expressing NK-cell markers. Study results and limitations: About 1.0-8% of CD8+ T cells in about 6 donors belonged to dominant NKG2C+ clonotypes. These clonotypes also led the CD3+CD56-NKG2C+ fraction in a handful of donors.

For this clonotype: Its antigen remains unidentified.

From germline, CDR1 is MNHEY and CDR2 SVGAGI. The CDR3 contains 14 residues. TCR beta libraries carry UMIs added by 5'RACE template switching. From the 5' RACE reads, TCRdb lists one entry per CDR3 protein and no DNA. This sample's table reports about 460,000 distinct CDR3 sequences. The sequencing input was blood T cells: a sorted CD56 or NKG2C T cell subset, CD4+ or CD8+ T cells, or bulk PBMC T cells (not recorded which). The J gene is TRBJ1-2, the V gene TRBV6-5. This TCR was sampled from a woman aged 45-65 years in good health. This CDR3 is CASSYWPPNYGYTF.